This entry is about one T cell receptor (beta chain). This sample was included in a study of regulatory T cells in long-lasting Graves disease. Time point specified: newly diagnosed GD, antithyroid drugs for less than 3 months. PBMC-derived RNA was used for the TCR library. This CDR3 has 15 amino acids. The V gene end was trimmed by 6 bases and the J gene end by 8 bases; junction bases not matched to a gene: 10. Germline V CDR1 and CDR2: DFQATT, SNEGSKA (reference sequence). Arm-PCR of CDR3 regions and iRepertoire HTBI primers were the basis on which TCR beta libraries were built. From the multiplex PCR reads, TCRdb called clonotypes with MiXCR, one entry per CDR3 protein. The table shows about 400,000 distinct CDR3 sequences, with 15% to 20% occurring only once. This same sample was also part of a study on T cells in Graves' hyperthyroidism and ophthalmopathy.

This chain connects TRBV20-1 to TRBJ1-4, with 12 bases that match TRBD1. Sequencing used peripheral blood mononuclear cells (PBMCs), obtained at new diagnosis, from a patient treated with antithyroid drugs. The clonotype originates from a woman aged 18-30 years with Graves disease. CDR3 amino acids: CSAVRDRGREEKLFF. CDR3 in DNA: TGCAGTGCAGTCCGGGACAGGGGGCGCGAGGAAAAACTGTTTTTT.